Listed below are T cell receptor beta chains from one sample, sequenced in a study of shared clonotypes between healthy human individuals. Sequencing was performed with immunoSEQ multiplex PCR; in TCRdb, only in-frame clones are kept and a portion is missing. The sample has roughly 700,000 clones, around 91% seen once; the top ten hold around a third. The sequenced sample consisted of memory CD8+ T cells from PBMCs. The source is a man between 18 and 29 years old in good health. Some clones in this sample may be carry-over from other donors' samples. CDR3s include the opening cysteine and the closing phenylalanine or tryptophan. D genes are given only for firm matches. Clone size, where shown, is once, few, many, or a class for clones that have expanded.

DNA: TGTGCCATCAGTGAGTCGATAATTACCCGGGACCGAGAGAGACAGGGGGAAACTGAAGCTTTCTTT
CDR3: CAISESIITRDRERQGETEAFF
V: TRBV10-3
size: few
J: TRBJ1-1
D: TRBD1

DNA: TGCAGCGTTGAAGAGGCCAGCGGAACTTACAATGAGCAGTTCTTC
CDR3: CSVEEASGTYNEQFF
V: TRBV29-1
size: NA
J: TRBJ2-1
D: NA

DNA: TGTGCCAGCAGCTTACCCTCGGACGTGACAGATACGCAGTATTTT
CDR3: CASSLPSDVTDTQYF
V: TRBV5-4
size: NA
J: TRBJ2-3
D: NA

DNA: TGTGCCAGCAGCTTAGGGCGGACGGGAGGAGGTGGCTACACCTTC
CDR3: CASSLGRTGGGGYTF
V: TRBV11-2
size: NA
J: TRBJ1-2
D: NA

DNA: TGTGCCAGCAGCTTAGATCGCGGTCTAATCTACGAGCAGTACTTC
CDR3: CASSLDRGLIYEQYF
V: TRBV11-2
size: NA
J: TRBJ2-7
D: NA

DNA: TGTGCCAGCAGTTTATCGAGAGGTAATGAGCAGTTCTTC
CDR3: CASSLSRGNEQFF
V: TRBV27
size: NA
J: TRBJ2-1
D: NA

DNA: TGTGCCAGCAGCTTAAACCTAGCGGGAGCGTCTTACAATGAGCAGTTCTTC
CDR3: CASSLNLAGASYNEQFF
V: TRBV7-3
size: NA
J: TRBJ2-1
D: TRBD2

DNA: TGCAGCGTTGTCCTTAGAGCACCCCTCAACACAGATACGCAGTATTTT
CDR3: CSVVLRAPLNTDTQYF
V: TRBV29-1
size: NA
J: TRBJ2-3
D: NA

DNA: TGCGCCAGCAGCTCCGGACTAGCGGGAGCAGGGGAAGATACGCAGTATTTT
CDR3: CASSSGLAGAGEDTQYF
V: TRBV5-1
size: NA
J: TRBJ2-3
D: TRBD2

DNA: TGTGCCAGCAGTGAGCGGCGGCTCTCGAATGAAAAACTGTTTTTT
CDR3: CASSERRLSNEKLFF
V: TRBV2
size: NA
J: TRBJ1-4
D: NA

DNA: TGTGCCAGCCGGGGGACAGGGAGCTCCTACAATGAGCAGTTCTTC
CDR3: CASRGTGSSYNEQFF
V: TRBV9
size: NA
J: TRBJ2-1
D: TRBD1

DNA: TGTGCCAGTAGGGATTATTGGGCAGGGGGCCTGAACACTGAAGCTTTCTTT
CDR3: CASRDYWAGGLNTEAFF
V: TRBV19
size: once
J: TRBJ1-1
D: TRBD1

DNA: TGTGCCAGCTCACCACGCCTGACAGGGGATTTGTCCCCTAACTATGGCTACACCTTC
CDR3: CASSPRLTGDLSPNYGYTF
V: TRBV18
size: NA
J: TRBJ1-2
D: TRBD1

DNA: TGTGCCAGCAGCTTAGACTCCGGGAGGGCCGCTTGCGAGCAGTACTTC
CDR3: CASSLDSGRAACEQYF
V: TRBV7-2
size: NA
J: TRBJ2-7
D: TRBD2

DNA: TGTGCCAGCTCACCGGACCAGGACAGGGCTTTATCTAATGAAAAACTGTTTTTT
CDR3: CASSPDQDRALSNEKLFF
V: TRBV18
size: NA
J: TRBJ1-4
D: TRBD1

DNA: TGTGCCAGTAGTACTGGACCGGGAAGTAATGGCTACACCTTC
CDR3: CASSTGPGSNGYTF
V: TRBV19
size: NA
J: TRBJ1-2
D: NA

DNA: TGTGCCAGCAGCCATTCCTACAATGAGCAGTTCTTC
CDR3: CASSHSYNEQFF
V: TRBV7-8
size: NA
J: TRBJ2-1
D: NA

DNA: TGTGCCAGCAGCGAGGCCCCCGGGTGGCCCCAGCATTTT
CDR3: CASSEAPGWPQHF
V: TRBV9
size: NA
J: TRBJ1-5
D: NA

DNA: TGTGCCAGCAGTTTCCGGGGGGCCTACGAGCAGTACTTC
CDR3: CASSFRGAYEQYF
V: TRBV28
size: NA
J: TRBJ2-7
D: TRBD2

DNA: TGTGCCAGCGGCTCCACCGGGACTAGCGCGAGGGGAGATACGCAGTATTTT
CDR3: CASGSTGTSARGDTQYF
V: TRBV7-3
size: NA
J: TRBJ2-3
D: TRBD2

DNA: TGCGCCAGCAGCCGATCTCCGAGAGAGACCCAGTACTTC
CDR3: CASSRSPRETQYF
V: TRBV4-3
size: NA
J: TRBJ2-5
D: NA

DNA: TGTGCCTGGAGTGATACGGGACAGGGGGTGTCCTTCTCCTACAATGAGCAGTTCTTC
CDR3: CAWSDTGQGVSFSYNEQFF
V: TRBV30
size: NA
J: TRBJ2-1
D: TRBD1

DNA: TGTGCCAGCAGCTCTCTAAGTGAAAGCAACTCTGGAAACACCATATATTTT
CDR3: CASSSLSESNSGNTIYF
V: TRBV28
size: NA
J: TRBJ1-3
D: NA

DNA: TGTGCCAGCAGCTCGACAGGGAGCTCCTACGAGCAGTACTTC
CDR3: CASSSTGSSYEQYF
V: TRBV13
size: NA
J: TRBJ2-7
D: TRBD1

DNA: TGTGCCAGCAGTTACTCTAGGACAGCGAACACTGAAGCTTTCTTT
CDR3: CASSYSRTANTEAFF
V: TRBV6-5
size: NA
J: TRBJ1-1
D: NA